Following are 2 T cell receptor beta chains from one sample sequenced in a study of radiotherapy plus CTLA-4 blockade in lung cancer. Only in-frame clones appear in the TCRdb table, and some are missing; sequencing was by immunoSEQ multiplex PCR. The table lists about 49,000 clones, around 84% of them singletons, with roughly a quarter in the top ten. The source material was peripheral blood, sampled from a patient treated with radiotherapy plus ipilimumab. The receptor source for this set is a human donor with non-small cell lung cancer whose response to radiotherapy plus ipilimumab could not be evaluated.

The rearrangement joins TRBV2 to TRBJ1-2, with 7 bases fitting TRBD1. The V segment lost 4 bases and the J segment 5 bases; nucleotides outside the gene matches: 4. CDR3 length equals 13 residues. Germline V gene sequence: CDR1 SNHLY, CDR2 FYNNEI. CDR3 sequence: CASSAPGQYGYTF. Here the CDR3 DNA reads TGTGCCAGCAGTGCTCCGGGACAGTATGGCTACACCTTC.

V is TRBV4-2 and J is TRBJ2-4, with D unclear. Germline CDR1 and CDR2: LGHNA and YNFKEQ. The CDR3 contains 18 residues. V lost 2 bases and J lost 0, with 17 bases in between. CDR3 sequence (DNA): TGTGCCAGCAGCCAACCCCTCCCCTCCGGTGCAGCCAAAAACATTCAGTACTTC. Its protein is CASSQPLPSGAAKNIQYF.